A single sample is the source of the 23 T cell receptor beta chains below, sequenced in a study of cytomegalovirus exposure and HLA in healthy donors (TCRdb year 2017). Preparation of the library involved the immunoSEQ multiplex PCR assay. Drawn from immuneACCESS, this table holds only the in-frame rearrangements with V and J called that TCRdb kept. Clones are partly lost; checked studies trace under half to an unresolved V gene and leave the rest unexplained. Within this sample are roughly 130,000 clones, with roughly 86% of them counted one time only. The ten biggest clones cover approximately 1.5% of the sample. Sample: PBMCs. These receptors came from a young man in good health and CMV-seronegative.

This sequence joins TRBV7-2 and TRBJ2-5; tentative D call: TRBD2 (6 bases). The CDR3 has 14 amino acids. Between the trimmed V and J ends, which lost 4 bases and 3 bases, there was a span of 12 bases. CDR1 and CDR2 (germline): SGHTA, FQGNSA. CDR3 residues: CASSSPSAKETQYF. The CDR3 DNA reads as TGTGCCAGCAGCTCCCCTAGCGCAAAAGAGACCCAGTACTTC.

This sequence joins TRBV5-1 and TRBJ2-1; unclear D gene. The CDR3 length is 14 residues. CDR1 and CDR2 (germline): SGHRS, YFSETQ. With 0 bases removed from V and 3 bases from J, the gap between germline ends came to 7 bases. For the CDR3, the DNA is TGCGCCAGCAGCTTGGGTCCCAGCTACAATGAGCAGTTCTTC. It translates to CASSLGPSYNEQFF.

The chain has TRBV10-3 and TRBJ2-1; TRBD1 matches at 9 bases. The CDR3 consists of 11 residues. With 2 bases clipped from V and 16 bases from J, the junction kept 3 bases outside the gene matches. Germline V gene sequence: CDR1 ENHRY, CDR2 SYGVKD. The CDR3 protein is CAISEGTGNFF. The CDR3 coding sequence is TGTGCCATCAGTGAGGGGACAGGGAATTTCTTC.

The J gene is TRBJ1-3, the V gene TRBV4-1; D may be TRBD1 (6 bases). Germline-derived CDR1 and CDR2 are MGHRA and YSYEKL. Trimming pared 0 bases from V and 4 bases from J, leaving 19 bases between. CDR3 size: 18 residues. The CDR3 DNA sequence: TGCGCCAGCAGCCAAGATTTGATAGGACAGACGAGGGGAAACACCATATATTTT. It translates to CASSQDLIGQTRGNTIYF.

The rearrangement uses TRBV4-1 and TRBJ2-7, with a tentative D call TRBD2 (5 bases). Germline V gene sequence: CDR1 MGHRA, CDR2 YSYEKL. The CDR3 consists of 14 residues. Trimming took 1 base from V and 1 from J, leaving 8 bases between them. The CDR3 DNA reads TGCGCCAGCAGCCAAGCGTCGGGGTCCTACGAGCAGTACTTC. Encoded protein: CASSQASGSYEQYF.

This sequence joins TRBV2 and TRBJ1-1; D remains ambiguous. The CDR3 has 13 residues. Germline CDR1 SNHLY, CDR2 FYNNEI. Trimming removed 2 bases at V and 7 bases at J, with 11 bases between. The CDR3, as DNA: TGTGCCAGCAGTGAAAAGGCAGGTTATGAAGCTTTCTTT. This encodes CASSEKAGYEAFF.

J is TRBJ2-1 and V is TRBV4-2; 13 bases align to TRBD2. The CDR3 spans 15 residues. V lost 4 bases, J lost 5 bases, and 2 bases stayed unmatched. Looked up from germline, CDR1 is LGHNA and CDR2 is YNFKEQ. CDR3 sequence: CASSRTSGRDNEQFF. CDR3 DNA sequence: TGTGCCAGCAGCCGAACTAGCGGGAGGGACAATGAGCAGTTCTTC.

The chain combines TRBV6-5 with TRBJ2-7; 13 bases fit TRBD2. Germline V gene data show CDR1 as MNHEY and CDR2 as SVGAGI. This CDR3 is built from 15 residues. Unmatched junction bases numbered 4, after V lost 4 bases and J lost 4 bases. CDR3 region: CASSSPLAGGYEQYF. CDR3 sequence (DNA): TGTGCCAGCAGTTCCCCACTAGCGGGAGGGTACGAGCAGTACTTC.

This chain links TRBV19 with TRBJ2-2, with 8 bases aligning to TRBD2. V lost 5 bases, J lost 1 base, and 3 bases stayed unmatched. The CDR3 consists of 15 residues. The germline CDR1 and CDR2 sequences are LNHDA and SQIVND (reference sequence). The CDR3 loop is CASSQTSGNTGELFF. CDR3 DNA: TGTGCCAGTAGTCAAACTAGCGGGAACACCGGGGAGCTGTTTTTT.

The CDR3 loop is CASSSGTGSYNEQFF. DNA for the CDR3: TGTGCCAGCAGTTCCGGGACAGGCTCCTACAATGAGCAGTTCTTC. The chain combines TRBV6-4 with TRBJ2-1, with 8 bases aligning to TRBD1. The junction had 3 bases not matched to a gene; V was cut back by 5 bases and J by 0 bases. CDR3 length: 15 residues. CDR1 is MRHNA and CDR2 is SNTAGT in the germline V gene.

The chain uses TRBV5-4 and TRBJ2-2; TRBD2 is a possible D gene (6 bases). The V end was cut by 4 bases, the J end by 7 bases, with 14 bases between. The CDR3 has 14 residues. Germline V CDR1 and CDR2: SGHNT, YYREEE (reference sequence). Written as DNA, the CDR3 is TGTGCCAGCAGCGAATTACCGCGGGGCGGGGAGCTGTTTTTT. The encoded protein is CASSELPRGGELFF. The whole variable domain, remainder taken from reference TRBV5-4 and TRBJ2-2, is ETGVTQSPTHLIKTRGQQVTLRCSSQSGHNTVSWYQQALGQGPQFIFQYYREEENGRGNFPPRFSGLQFPNYSSELNVNALELDDSALYLCASSELPRGGELFFGEGSRLTVL.

This rearrangement joins TRBV30 to TRBJ1-2, with a tentative D call TRBD1 (6 bases). The CDR3 covers 14 residues. V lost 2 bases and J 4 bases, leaving 14 bases between the germline ends. Germline CDR1 is GTSNPN and CDR2 is SVGIG (reference sequence). The CDR3 DNA is TGTGCCTGGAGTTTTAACAGGGACCTCTATGGCTACACCTTC. Protein product: CAWSFNRDLYGYTF.

V and J are TRBV7-8 and TRBJ2-7, with a possible D match to TRBD2 (6 bases). Trimming shortened V by 4 bases and J by 4 bases, and 11 bases separated the two germline ends. This CDR3 is 13 amino acids long. Germline V gene sequence: CDR1 SGHVS, CDR2 FQNEAQ. Here the CDR3 reads CASSSNRGYEQYF. DNA of the CDR3: TGTGCCAGCAGCTCAAATCGGGGGTACGAGCAGTACTTC.

The chain joins TRBV4-1 to TRBJ1-2, with TRBD1 identical over 10 bases. The J segment lost 8 bases and the V segment lost 1 base, leaving 7 bases of the junction unmatched. Looked up from germline, CDR1 is MGHRA and CDR2 is YSYEKL. CDR3 size: 15 residues. CDR3 sequence reads: CASSQGQGALWGYTF. As DNA, the CDR3 is TGCGCCAGCAGCCAAGGACAGGGGGCCCTTTGGGGCTACACCTTC.

J is TRBJ2-2 and V is TRBV5-6; 9 bases line up with TRBD1. The CDR3 length is 16 residues. Germline lookup yields CDR1 SGHDT and CDR2 YYEEEE. With 1 base clipped from V and 8 bases from J, the junction kept 9 bases outside the gene matches. CDR3 loop: CASSLLGTGFYGELFF. The CDR3 DNA reads as TGTGCCAGCAGCTTGTTGGGGACAGGGTTCTATGGGGAGCTGTTTTTT.

V gene TRBV27 combines with J gene TRBJ2-1; 7 bases are a match to TRBD2. CDR1 and CDR2 from the germline V gene are MNHEY and SMNVEV (reference sequence). There are 16 residues in the CDR3. Trimming removed 6 bases from V and 0 bases from J; junction bases left unmatched: 8. The DNA of the CDR3 is TGTGCCAGCAGGCCCCTTTTAGCGGGCTCCTACAATGAGCAGTTCTTC. Amino acids: CASRPLLAGSYNEQFF.

The V gene is TRBV7-9, the J gene TRBJ2-1; 11 bases line up with TRBD1. V lost 5 bases to trimming and J lost 7 bases; unmatched junction nucleotides: 7. The CDR3 is made up of 15 amino acids. Germline V CDR1 and CDR2: SEHNR, FQNEAQ (reference sequence). The CDR3 nucleotides read TGTGCCAGCAGCCCCAGGACAGGGGGCTGGAATGAGCAGTTCTTC. This sequence encodes CASSPRTGGWNEQFF.

The V call is TRBV4-1, the J call TRBJ2-7, with no clear D. This CDR3 has 12 amino acids. Deletions cut 0 bases from V and 5 bases from J, with 5 bases between. The germline V gene has CDR1 MGHRA and CDR2 YSYEKL. The CDR3 region is CASSQDFDEQYF. CDR3 sequence (DNA): TGCGCCAGCAGCCAAGATTTCGACGAGCAGTACTTC.

This chain connects TRBV19 to TRBJ1-4, with a tentative D call TRBD1 (6 bases). The germline V and J ends were trimmed by 5 bases and 1 base, with 14 bases remaining between them. Germline V gives CDR1 LNHDA, CDR2 SQIVND (reference sequence). The CDR3 has 16 amino acids. This CDR3 is CASSDGQLITNEKLFF. For the CDR3, the DNA is TGTGCCAGTAGTGATGGACAGCTCATAACTAATGAAAAACTGTTTTTT.

The rearrangement joins TRBV2 to TRBJ1-3, with D unclear. CDR3 size: 12 residues. CDR1 is SNHLY and CDR2 is FYNNEI in the germline V gene. V gave up 7 bases and J gave up 4 bases, with 8 bases separating them. CDR3 in DNA: TGTGCCAGCAACGGAGAGGGAAACACCATATATTTT. Residues: CASNGEGNTIYF.

The chain uses TRBV9 and TRBJ1-4; D not certain. The CDR3 totals 14 residues. CDR1 SGDLS and CDR2 YYNGEE come from the germline V gene. The V and J ends lost 0 bases and 5 bases respectively, with 8 bases between them. CDR3 sequence reads: CASSVEPVNEKLFF. The CDR3 nucleotides are TGTGCCAGCAGCGTAGAGCCGGTGAATGAAAAACTGTTTTTT.

This chain connects TRBV4-1 to TRBJ2-7; 7 bases are shared with TRBD1. Unmatched junction bases numbered 0, after V lost 2 bases and J lost 5 bases. Per germline, CDR1 MGHRA and CDR2 YSYEKL. The CDR3 extends over 12 amino acids. The CDR3 nucleotides read TGCGCCAGCAGCCAAACAGGGGACGAGCAGTACTTC. It is translated as CASSQTGDEQYF.

This sequence joins TRBV5-4 and TRBJ1-1; 7 bases line up with TRBD1. The CDR3 sequence is 15 residues long. Germline V CDR1 and CDR2: SGHNT, YYREEE (reference sequence). V lost 5 bases to trimming and J lost 4 bases; unmatched junction nucleotides: 11. The CDR3 DNA follows: TGTGCCAGCAGTCTCTACGACAGGGCCCTCACTGAAGCTTTCTTT. Translation: CASSLYDRALTEAFF.